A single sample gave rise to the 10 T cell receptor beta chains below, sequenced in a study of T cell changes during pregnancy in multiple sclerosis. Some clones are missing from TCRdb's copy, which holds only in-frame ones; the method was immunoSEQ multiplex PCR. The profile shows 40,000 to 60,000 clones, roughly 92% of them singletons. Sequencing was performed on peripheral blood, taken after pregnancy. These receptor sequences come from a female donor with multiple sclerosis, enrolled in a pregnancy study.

The DNA for the CDR3 is TGTGCCAGCAGCTTATCCTTTGACAGGTATACTGAAGCTTTCTTT. Translation gives CASSLSFDRYTEAFF. The chain employs TRBV11-2 and TRBJ1-1, with TRBD1 as a possible D gene (6 bases). The germline gives CDR1 SGHAT, CDR2 FQNNGV. V lost 2 bases, J lost 5 bases, and 15 bases lay in between. The length of the CDR3 is 15 residues.

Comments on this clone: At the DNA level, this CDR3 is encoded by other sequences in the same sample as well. CDR3 in amino acids: CSVVENIQYF. DNA for the CDR3: TGCAGCGTTGTCGAAAACATTCAGTACTTC. The chain uses TRBV29-1 and TRBJ2-4; D gene ambiguous. The CDR3 is 10 amino acids. Germline assignment: CDR1 SQVTM and CDR2 ANQGSEA. V gave up 4 bases and J gave up 5 bases, with 3 bases separating them.

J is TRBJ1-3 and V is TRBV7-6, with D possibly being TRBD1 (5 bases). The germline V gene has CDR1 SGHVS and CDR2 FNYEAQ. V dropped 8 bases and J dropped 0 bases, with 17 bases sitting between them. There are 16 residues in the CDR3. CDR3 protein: CASSLFGRASGNTIYF. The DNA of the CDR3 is TGTGCCAGCTCCCTGTTCGGCAGGGCCTCTGGAAACACCATATATTTT.

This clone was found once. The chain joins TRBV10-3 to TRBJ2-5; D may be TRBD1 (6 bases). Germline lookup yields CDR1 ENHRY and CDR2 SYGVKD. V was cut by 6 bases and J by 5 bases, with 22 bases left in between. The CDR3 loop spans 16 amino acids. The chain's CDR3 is CAISASPQGPKETQYF. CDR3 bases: TGTGCCATCAGCGCCTCCCCACAGGGACCCAAGGAGACCCAGTACTTC.

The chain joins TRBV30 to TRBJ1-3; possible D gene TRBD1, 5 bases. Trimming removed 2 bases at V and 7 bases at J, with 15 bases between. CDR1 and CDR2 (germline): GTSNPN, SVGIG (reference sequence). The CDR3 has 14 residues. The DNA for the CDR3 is TGTGCCTGGAGTTTTGGCGGCAGGGCGAACACCATATATTTT. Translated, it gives CAWSFGGRANTIYF. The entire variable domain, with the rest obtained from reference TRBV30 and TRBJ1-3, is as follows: SQTIHQWPATLVQPVGSPLSLECTVEGTSNPNLYWYRQAAGRGLQLLFYSVGIGQISSEVPQNLSASRPQDRQFILSSKKLLLSDSGFYLCAWSFGGRANTIYFGEGSWLTVV.

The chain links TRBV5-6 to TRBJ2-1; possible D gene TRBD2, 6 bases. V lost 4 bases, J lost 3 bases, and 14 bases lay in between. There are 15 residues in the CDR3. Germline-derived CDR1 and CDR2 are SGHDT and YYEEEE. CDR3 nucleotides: TGTGCCAGCAGCGCCGGGTGGAGGGTCTACAATGAGCAGTTCTTC. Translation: CASSAGWRVYNEQFF. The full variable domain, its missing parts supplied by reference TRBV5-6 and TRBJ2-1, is DAGVTQSPTHLIKTRGQQVTLRCSPKSGHDTVSWYQQALGQGPQFIFQYYEEEERQRGNFPDRFSGHQFPNYSSELNVNALLLGDSALYLCASSAGWRVYNEQFFGPGTRLTVL.

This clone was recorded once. Written as DNA, the CDR3 is TGTGCCAGCAGCCCCCCCGACAGGGGCACTGAAGCTTTCTTT. It specifies CASSPPDRGTEAFF. The chain is built from TRBV7-9 and TRBJ1-1; TRBD1 aligns across 8 bases. Losses at the gene ends were 5 bases for V and 4 bases for J; bases not matched to a gene: 6. The CDR3 spans 14 residues. Germline CDR1 and CDR2: SEHNR and FQNEAQ (reference sequence).

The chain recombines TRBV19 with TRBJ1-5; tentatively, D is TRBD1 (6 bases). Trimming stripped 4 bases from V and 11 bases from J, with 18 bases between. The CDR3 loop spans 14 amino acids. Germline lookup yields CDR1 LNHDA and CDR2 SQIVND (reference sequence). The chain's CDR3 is CASSKTTASGAQHF. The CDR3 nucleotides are TGTGCCAGTAGTAAGACGACAGCTTCAGGGGCCCAGCATTTT.

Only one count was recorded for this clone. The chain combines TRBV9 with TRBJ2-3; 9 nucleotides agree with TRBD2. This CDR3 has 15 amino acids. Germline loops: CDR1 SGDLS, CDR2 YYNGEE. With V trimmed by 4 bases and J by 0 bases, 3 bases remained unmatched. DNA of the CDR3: TGTGCCAGCAGCCGACTAGCGGCTAGCACAGATACGCAGTATTTT. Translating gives CASSRLAASTDTQYF.

The CDR3 DNA follows: TGTGCCAGCAGCTTGACAGGTGTTAACACTGAAGCTTTCTTT. This translates into CASSLTGVNTEAFF. This chain uses TRBV7-2 with TRBJ1-1; D may be TRBD1 (6 bases). Trimming pared 3 bases from V and 2 bases from J, leaving 10 bases between. Germline loops: CDR1 SGHTA, CDR2 FQGNSA. The CDR3 is 14 residues long. Full variable domain (outside the CDR3, taken from reference TRBV7-2 and TRBJ1-1): GAGVSQSPSNKVTEKGKDVELRCDPISGHTALYWYRQSLGQGLEFLIYFQGNSAPDKSGLPSDRFSAERTGGSVSTLTIQRTQQEDSAVYLCASSLTGVNTEAFFGQGTRLTVV.